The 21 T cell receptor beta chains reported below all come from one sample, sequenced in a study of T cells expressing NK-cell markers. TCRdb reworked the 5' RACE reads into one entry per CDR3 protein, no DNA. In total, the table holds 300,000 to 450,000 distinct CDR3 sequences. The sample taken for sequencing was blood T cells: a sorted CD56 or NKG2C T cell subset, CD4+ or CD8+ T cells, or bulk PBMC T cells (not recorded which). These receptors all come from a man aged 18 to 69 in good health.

The CDR3 sequence is CASSESNDYQGGNEQFF. This chain links TRBV10-1 with TRBJ2-1; TCRdb's D gene call, TRBD1, goes unchecked for lack of DNA. The CDR3 spans 17 residues. Germline V gives CDR1 WNHNN, CDR2 SYGVQD (reference sequence).

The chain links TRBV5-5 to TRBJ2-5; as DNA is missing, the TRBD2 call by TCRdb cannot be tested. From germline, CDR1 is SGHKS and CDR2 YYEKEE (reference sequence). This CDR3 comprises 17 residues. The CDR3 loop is CASSLPDLAGGQETQYF.

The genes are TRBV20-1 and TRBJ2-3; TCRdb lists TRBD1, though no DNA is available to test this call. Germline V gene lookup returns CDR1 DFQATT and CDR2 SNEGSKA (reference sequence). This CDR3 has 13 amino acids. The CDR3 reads CSAAGDSTDTQYF.

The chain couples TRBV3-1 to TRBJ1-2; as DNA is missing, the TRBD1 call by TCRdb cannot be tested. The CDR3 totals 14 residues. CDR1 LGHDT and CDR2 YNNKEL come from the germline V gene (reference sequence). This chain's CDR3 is CASSQGQYGYGYTF.

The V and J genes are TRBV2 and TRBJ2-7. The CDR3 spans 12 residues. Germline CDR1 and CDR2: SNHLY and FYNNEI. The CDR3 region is CASVRSWDEQYF.

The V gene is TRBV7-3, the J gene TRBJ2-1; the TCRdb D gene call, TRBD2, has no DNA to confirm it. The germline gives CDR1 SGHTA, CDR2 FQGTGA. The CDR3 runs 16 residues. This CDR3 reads CASSLAGLSVHNEQFF.

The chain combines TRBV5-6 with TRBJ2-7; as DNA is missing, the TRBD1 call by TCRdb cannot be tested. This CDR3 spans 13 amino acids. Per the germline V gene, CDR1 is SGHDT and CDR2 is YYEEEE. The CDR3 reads CASSSWGGDEQYF.

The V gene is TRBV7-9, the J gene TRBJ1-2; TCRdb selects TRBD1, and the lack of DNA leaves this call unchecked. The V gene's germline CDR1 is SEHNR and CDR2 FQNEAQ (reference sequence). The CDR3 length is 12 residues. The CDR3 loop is CASSTATGGYTF.

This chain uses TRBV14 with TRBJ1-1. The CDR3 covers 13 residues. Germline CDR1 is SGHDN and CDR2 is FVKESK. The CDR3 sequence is CASSQDDRLEAFF.

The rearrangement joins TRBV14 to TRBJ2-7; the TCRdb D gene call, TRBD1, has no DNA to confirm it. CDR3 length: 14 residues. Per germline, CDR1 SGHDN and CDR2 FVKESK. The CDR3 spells CASSQIAVLSEQYF.

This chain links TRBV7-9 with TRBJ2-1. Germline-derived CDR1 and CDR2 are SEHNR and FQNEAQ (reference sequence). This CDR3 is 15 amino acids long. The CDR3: CASSLVDGLRDEQFF.

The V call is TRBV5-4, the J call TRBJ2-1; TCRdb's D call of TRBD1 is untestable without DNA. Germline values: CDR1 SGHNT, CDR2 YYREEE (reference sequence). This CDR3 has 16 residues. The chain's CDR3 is CASSLGGRDSYNEQFF.

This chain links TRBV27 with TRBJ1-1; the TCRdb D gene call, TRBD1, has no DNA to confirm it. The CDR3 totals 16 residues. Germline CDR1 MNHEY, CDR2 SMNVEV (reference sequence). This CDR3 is CASRNYDGGTGTEAFF.

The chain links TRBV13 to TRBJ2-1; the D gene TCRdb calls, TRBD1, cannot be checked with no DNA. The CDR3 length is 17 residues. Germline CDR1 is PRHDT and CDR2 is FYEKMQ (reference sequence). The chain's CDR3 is CASSQNTRGRDYNEQFF.

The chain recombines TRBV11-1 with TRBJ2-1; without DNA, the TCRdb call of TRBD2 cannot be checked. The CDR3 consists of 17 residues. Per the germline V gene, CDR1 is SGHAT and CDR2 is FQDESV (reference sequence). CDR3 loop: CASSPRSAGFLYNEQFF. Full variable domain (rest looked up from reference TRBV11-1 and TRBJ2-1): EAEVAQSPRYKITEKSQAVAFWCDPISGHATLYWYRQILGQGPELLVQFQDESVVDDSQLPKDRFSAERLKGVDSTLKIQPAELGDSAMYLCASSPRSAGFLYNEQFFGPGTRLTVL.

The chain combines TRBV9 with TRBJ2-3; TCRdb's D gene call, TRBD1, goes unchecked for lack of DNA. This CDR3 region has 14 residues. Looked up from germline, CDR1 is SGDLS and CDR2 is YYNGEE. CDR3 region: CASNKNRDTDTQYF. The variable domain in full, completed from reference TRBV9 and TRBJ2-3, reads DSGVTQTPKHLITATGQRVTLRCSPRSGDLSVYWYQQSLDQGLQFLIQYYNGEERAKGNILERFSAQQFPDLHSELNLSSLELGDSALYFCASNKNRDTDTQYFGPGTRLTVL.

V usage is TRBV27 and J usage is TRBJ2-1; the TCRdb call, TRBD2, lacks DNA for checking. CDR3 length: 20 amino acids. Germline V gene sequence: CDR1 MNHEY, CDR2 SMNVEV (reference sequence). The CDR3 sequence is CASSLSTGRPAYAGQDEQFF.

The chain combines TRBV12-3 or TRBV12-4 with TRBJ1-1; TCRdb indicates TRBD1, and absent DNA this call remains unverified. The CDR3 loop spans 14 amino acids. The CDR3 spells CASSPPPLNTEAFF.

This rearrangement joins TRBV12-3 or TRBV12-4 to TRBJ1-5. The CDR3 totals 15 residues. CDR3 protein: CASRLEGGNNQPQHF.

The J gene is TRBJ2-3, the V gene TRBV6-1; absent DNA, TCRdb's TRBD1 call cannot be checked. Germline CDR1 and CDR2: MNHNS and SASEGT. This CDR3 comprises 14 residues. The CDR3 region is CASSRVRGRDTQYF.

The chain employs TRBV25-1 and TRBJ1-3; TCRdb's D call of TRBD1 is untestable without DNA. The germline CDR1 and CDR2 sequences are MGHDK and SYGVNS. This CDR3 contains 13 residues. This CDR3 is CAIGGGSGNTIYF. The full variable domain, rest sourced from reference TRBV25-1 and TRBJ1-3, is EADIYQTPRYLVIGTGKKITLECSQTMGHDKMYWYQQDPGMELHLIHYSYGVNSTEKGDLSSESTVSRIRTEHFPLTLESARPSHTSQYLCAIGGGSGNTIYFGEGSWLTVV.